This TCR beta chain was found in a study of cytomegalovirus exposure and HLA in healthy donors. Study findings and constraints: A missense DCLRE1C variant was associated with V- and J-gene trimming of TCR beta chains in a later analysis, and an independent cohort replicated the association.

60 Vbeta and 13 Jbeta primers were used in PCR. Generated by immunoSEQ multiplex PCR, the TCRdb table keeps only in-frame clones and is missing some. Among some 160,000 clones listed, around 79% were seen once. About this clone itself: As yet, its antigen is unknown.

The CDR3 is made up of 10 amino acids. CDR1 SNHLY and CDR2 FYNNEI come from the germline V gene. The trim removed 7 bases at V and 13 bases at J, leaving 3 bases unmatched. The chain couples TRBV2 to TRBJ2-4; TRBD1 agrees at 8 bases. The receptor comes from a woman aged 25 to 39 in good health and CMV-seronegative. The sequenced sample consisted of PBMCs. The DNA of the CDR3 is TGTGCCAGCATGGACAGGGTCCAGTACTTC. As protein: CASMDRVQYF.